The clone carrying this TCR beta chain was picked up many times. Its antigen remains unidentified. This sample was included in a study of early T cells in non-severe SARS-CoV-2 infection. Study information: Sequenced material consisted of bulk RNA (from unsorted whole blood), and chains were unpaired. The study's findings and limits: The study's VDJdb matching favored anti-spike CD8 responses and missed private and CD4 specificities.

The CDR3 covers 12 residues. The V end was cut by 5 bases, the J end by 5 bases, with 6 bases between. The germline gives CDR1 SGHNT, CDR2 YENEEA. Unique molecular identifiers (one per individual cDNA molecule) were attached. From the 5' RACE reads, TCRdb called clonotypes with MiXCR, one entry per CDR3 protein. The repertoire holds roughly 20,000 distinct CDR3 sequences, approximately 5.4% seen once, with approximately 7% in the top ten. Sequenced input: whole blood. The chain has TRBV11-3 and TRBJ2-2; D is perhaps TRBD2 (6 bases). This TCR was recovered from an adult who was a healthcare worker with PCR-confirmed SARS-CoV-2 infection or an uninfected control (not recorded which). CDR3 in DNA: TGTGCCAGCAGCGGAGGGACCGGGGAGCTGTTTTTT. Protein sequence: CASSGGTGELFF.